This entry describes one T cell receptor beta chain. Its specificity is unknown. The V and J ends lost 5 bases and 6 bases respectively, with 25 bases between them. CDR3 size: 17 residues. CDR1 and CDR2 (germline): MGHDK, SYGVNS. The data were obtained in a study of T cells in Graves' hyperthyroidism and ophthalmopathy. Overall study: At initial diagnosis, before any treatment had begun, peripheral blood was obtained.

Amplification yielded TCR beta CDR3 regions, with RNA transcripts as the source. The study used the HTBI primer set for a first-round RT-PCR of the TCR CDR3. TCRdb used MiXCR to reprocess the multiplex PCR reads, holding one entry per CDR3 protein. Among roughly 250,000 distinct CDR3 sequences listed, 13% to 15% were seen once. Patients aged 18 to 65 had newly diagnosed hyperthyroidism that had lasted under 2 months. Thyroid ultrasound and orbital computed tomography, with clinical symptoms and serum thyroxine and TRAb, informed diagnoses. Study-wide points: Among thyroid clonotypes expanded above 0.001, most also appeared in blood.

The V and J genes are TRBV25-1 and TRBJ1-2; no reliable D call. The receptor's source is a woman in her 40s with Graves' hyperthyroidism that later progressed to Graves' ophthalmopathy. The specimen was blood. The CDR3 loop reads CASSSGKRLPPPDGYTF. Here the CDR3 DNA reads TGTGCCAGCAGTTCCGGGAAGCGGTTACCCCCCCCGGATGGCTACACCTTC.